This section outlines one TCR beta chain sequence together with its context. Its antigen is undetermined. Germline CDR1 GTSNPN, CDR2 SVGIG (reference sequence). CDR3 size: 12 residues. V was cut by 1 base and J by 11 bases, with 12 bases left in between. The sample originates from a study of cytomegalovirus exposure and HLA in healthy donors. Study-wide points: With DRB1 most and HLA-C fewest, TCR association rates differed between HLA loci in a later analysis. Overall, 164 TCR beta chains were annotated as cytomegalovirus-associated. Under in vitro conditions, a few CMV-associated chains were confirmed as specific for CMV antigens. Published work reported that the classifier diagnosed cytomegalovirus status with high specificity and sensitivity.

PCR involved 60 Vbeta and 13 Jbeta primers. Sequenced by immunoSEQ multiplex PCR; TCRdb stores in-frame clones only, minus some. Here the sample spans roughly 150,000 clones, around 79% being singletons. The TCR originated in a female donor in good health and CMV-seronegative. The V call is TRBV30, the J call TRBJ1-5; D is possibly TRBD1 (5 bases). The sample comprised PBMCs. The CDR3 sequence is CAWSAGGGSQHF. The DNA of the CDR3 is TGTGCCTGGAGTGCTGGGGGGGGGTCCCAGCATTTT.